This TCR beta chain was observed in a study of blood T cell repertoires in COVID-19. Study background: Samples taken during acute and convalescent COVID-19 were collected in the United States, Italy and Spain. Sample material is recorded as cDNA or gDNA derived from T cells, B-cell-depleted T cells, or PBMCs.

This clone was recorded only once. Trimming removed 2 bases from V and 7 bases from J; junction bases left unmatched: 10. CDR1 SGHDN and CDR2 FVKESK come from the germline V gene. The CDR3 extends over 16 amino acids. Libraries were prepared by immunoSEQ multiplex PCR; TCRdb keeps only in-frame clonotypes and omits some of them. The table records 150,000 to 200,000 clones, approximately 86% of them present only once. The sequenced sample was peripheral blood. This receptor was obtained from a man aged 35 to 55 with active or convalescent COVID-19. The rearrangement joins TRBV14 to TRBJ1-1; 10 bases agree with TRBD1. CDR3 protein: CASSQPGTGVLGEAFF. The DNA of the CDR3 is TGTGCCAGCAGCCAACCCGGGACAGGGGTATTGGGTGAAGCTTTCTTT.